There are a few counts of the clone carrying this T cell receptor beta chain. Its antigen is not identified. Trimming took 9 bases from V and 5 from J, leaving 18 bases between them. The germline gives CDR1 KGHDR, CDR2 SFDVKD. This CDR3 region has 15 residues. The data derive from a study of immune heterogeneity within non-small cell lung tumors. At the level of the study: Tumor histology was classified as squamous cell carcinoma in 4 cases, non-squamous carcinoma in ten to eleven and not otherwise specified in 1.

Study-level results: Identical dominant CDR3 beta clonotypes were found repeatedly across the tumor sites of a single patient, and these appeared alongside high-frequency clones that were unique to particular tumor locations. Significant yet moderate, the positive correlation between local T-cell clonality and local tumor mutational burden reached an R of about 0.3.

With around 600 ng used per sample, the template was genomic DNA from bulk tumor. Biopsy collection occurred during surgery, with several far-apart biopsies per primary tumor. The study cohort was described as untreated, and its members had newly diagnosed non-small cell lung cancer. They went on to have curative surgery. Multiplex PCR was performed with 32 V and 13 J primers, and it amplified TCR beta CDR3. TCRdb re-called the multiplex PCR reads with MiXCR, one entry per CDR3 protein. This sample has around 3,700 distinct CDR3 sequences; approximately 37% occur once, and the top ten carry about 15%.

The rearrangement joins TRBV24-1 to TRBJ1-4; TRBD1 is a possible D gene (5 bases). What was sequenced was lung tumor tissue. The source is a man in his sixties or seventies with non-small cell lung cancer. In DNA, the CDR3 is TGTGCCACCCCTAATCTTCGGGGGAGAAATGAAAAACTGTTTTTT. It encodes CATPNLRGRNEKLFF.